This TCR beta chain derives from a study of cytomegalovirus exposure and HLA in healthy donors. This clone was found once. Its antigen is undetermined. This PCR relied on a set of 60 Vbeta primers and 13 Jbeta primers. As originally analysed: As a later analysis found, there were 80 million or so unique TCR beta chains, of which around 9.9 million were shared. Repertoires were generated with immunoSEQ multiplex PCR, while TCRdb's copy carries only in-frame clones and drops some. The V and J calls and clone size come from that table; D and trimming were worked out from the DNA. The data contain 45,000 to 65,000 clones, approximately 82% of them singletons. General observations from the study: A later analysis, which compared TCR beta chains of equal frequency, found the HLA-associated ones more clonally expanded. The authors later found most CMV-associated TCR beta chains appeared HLA-restricted.

The TCR comes from a woman under 30 in good health and CMV-seronegative. The specimen was PBMCs.

CDR3 loop: CASSPSSRGGSSYEQYF. Written as DNA, the CDR3 is TGTGCCAGCAGCCCGAGTTCTCGCGGGGGAAGCTCCTACGAGCAGTACTTC. This sequence joins TRBV9 and TRBJ2-7; 7 nucleotides match TRBD2. Germline loops: CDR1 SGDLS, CDR2 YYNGEE. V shed 4 bases, J shed 0 bases, and the junction held 13 bases outside the gene matches. This CDR3 is 17 amino acids long.